The entry that follows covers one T cell receptor beta chain sequence. As handled by the study authors: Scientists estimated how many nucleated cells there were by amplifying reference gene primers. Some clones are missing from TCRdb's copy, which holds only in-frame ones; the method was immunoSEQ multiplex PCR. That table supplies the V and J calls and clone size; D and trimming were determined from the DNA. The repertoire includes more than 200,000 clones, 70% to 90% of them detected once, and about 10% sits in the top ten. This sample was included in a study of blood T cell repertoires in COVID-19. Background on the study: Researchers got acute and convalescent COVID-19 samples from the United States, Italy and Spain. Nucleic acid was either cDNA or gDNA, and it came from T cells, B-cell-depleted T cells, or PBMCs.

This CDR3 has 16 residues. V was shortened by 5 bases and J by 0 bases, with 16 bases between the two germline ends. The germline V gene has CDR1 SGHAT and CDR2 FQNNGV. This chain connects TRBV11-2 to TRBJ2-5, with a weak D call TRBD2 (6 bases). The source of this sequence is a woman aged 80 or over with acute or convalescent COVID-19. The sample consisted of peripheral blood. The CDR3 reads CASSRRGLGNQETQYF. CDR3 DNA: TGTGCCAGCAGCCGGAGGGGTCTAGGGAACCAAGAGACCCAGTACTTC.